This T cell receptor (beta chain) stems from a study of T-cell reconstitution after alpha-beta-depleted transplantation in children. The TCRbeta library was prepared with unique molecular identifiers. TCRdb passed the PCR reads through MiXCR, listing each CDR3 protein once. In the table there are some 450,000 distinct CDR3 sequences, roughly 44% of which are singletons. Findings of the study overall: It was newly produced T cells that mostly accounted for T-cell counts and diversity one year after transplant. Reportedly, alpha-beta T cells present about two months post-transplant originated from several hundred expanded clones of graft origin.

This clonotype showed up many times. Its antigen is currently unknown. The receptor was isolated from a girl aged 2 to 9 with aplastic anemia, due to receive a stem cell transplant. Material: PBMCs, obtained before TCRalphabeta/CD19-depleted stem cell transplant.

CDR3 residues: CASTPGLAGSGELFF. Here the CDR3 DNA reads TGTGCCAGCACCCCGGGACTAGCGGGCTCCGGGGAGCTGTTTTTT. This sequence joins TRBV12-3 or TRBV12-4 and TRBJ2-2, with 12 positions matching TRBD2. The CDR3 contains 15 residues. V shed 7 bases and J 6 bases; nucleotides not matched to a gene: 6.